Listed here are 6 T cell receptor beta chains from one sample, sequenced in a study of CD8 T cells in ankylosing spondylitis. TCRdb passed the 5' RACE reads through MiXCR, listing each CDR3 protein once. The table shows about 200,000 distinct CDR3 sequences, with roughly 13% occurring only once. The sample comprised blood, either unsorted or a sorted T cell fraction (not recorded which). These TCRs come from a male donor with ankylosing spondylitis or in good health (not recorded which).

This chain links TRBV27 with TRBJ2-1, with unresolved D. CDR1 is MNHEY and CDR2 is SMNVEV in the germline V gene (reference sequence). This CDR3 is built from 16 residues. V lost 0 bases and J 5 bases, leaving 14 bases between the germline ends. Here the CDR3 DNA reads TGTGCCAGCAGTTTATCGCCTCTCCCCCCCGACAATGAGCAGTTCTTC. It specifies CASSLSPLPPDNEQFF.

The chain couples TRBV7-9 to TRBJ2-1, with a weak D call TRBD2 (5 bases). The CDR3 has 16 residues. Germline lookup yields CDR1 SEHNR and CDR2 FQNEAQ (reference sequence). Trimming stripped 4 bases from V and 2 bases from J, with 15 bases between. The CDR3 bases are TGTGCCAGCAGCTGGGCCGCGAAGGGAGCCTACAATGAGCAGTTCTTC. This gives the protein CASSWAAKGAYNEQFF. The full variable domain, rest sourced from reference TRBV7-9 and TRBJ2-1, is DTGVSQNPRHKITKRGQNVTFRCDPISEHNRLYWYRQTLGQGPEFLTYFQNEAQLEKSRLLSDRFSAERPKGSFSTLEIQRTEQGDSAMYLCASSWAAKGAYNEQFFGPGTRLTVL.

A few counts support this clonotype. This CDR3 is CASSEPLGARQETQYF. As DNA, the CDR3 is TGTGCCAGCAGTGAGCCCCTCGGAGCGAGACAAGAGACCCAGTACTTC. The chain links TRBV6-1 to TRBJ2-5; D unclear. This CDR3 is 16 amino acids long. Trimming took off 3 bases at V and 2 bases at J, with 16 bases between the two ends. Germline values: CDR1 MNHNS, CDR2 SASEGT.

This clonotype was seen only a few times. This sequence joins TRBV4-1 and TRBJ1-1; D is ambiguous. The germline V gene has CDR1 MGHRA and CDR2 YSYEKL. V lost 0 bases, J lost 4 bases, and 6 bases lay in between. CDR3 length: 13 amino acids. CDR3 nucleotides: TGCGCCAGCAGCCAAGACGGGGTCACTGAAGCTTTCTTT. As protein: CASSQDGVTEAFF.

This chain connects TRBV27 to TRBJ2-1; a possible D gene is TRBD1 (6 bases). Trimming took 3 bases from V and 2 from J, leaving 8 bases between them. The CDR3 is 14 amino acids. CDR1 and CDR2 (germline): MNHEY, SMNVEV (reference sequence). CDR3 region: CASSFRGPYNEQFF. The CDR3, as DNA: TGTGCCAGCAGTTTCAGGGGCCCCTACAATGAGCAGTTCTTC.

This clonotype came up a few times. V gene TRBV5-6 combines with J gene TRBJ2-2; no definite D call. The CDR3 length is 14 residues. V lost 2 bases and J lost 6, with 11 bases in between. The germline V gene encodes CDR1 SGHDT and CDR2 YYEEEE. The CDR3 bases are TGTGCCAGCAGCTTTCCTAATGGGCCCGGGGAGCTGTTTTTT. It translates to CASSFPNGPGELFF.